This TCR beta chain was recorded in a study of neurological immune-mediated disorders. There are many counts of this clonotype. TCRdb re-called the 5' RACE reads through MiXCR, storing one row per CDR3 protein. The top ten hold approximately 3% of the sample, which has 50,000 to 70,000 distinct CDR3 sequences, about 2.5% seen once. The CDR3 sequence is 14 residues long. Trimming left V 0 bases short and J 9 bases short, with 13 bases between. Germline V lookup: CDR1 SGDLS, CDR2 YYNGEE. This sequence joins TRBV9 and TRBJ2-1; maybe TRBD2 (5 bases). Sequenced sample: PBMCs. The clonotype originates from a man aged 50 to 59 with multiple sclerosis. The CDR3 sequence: CASSVETRGPEQFF. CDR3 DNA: TGTGCCAGCAGCGTAGAGACGCGAGGGCCTGAGCAGTTCTTC.